This record concerns one T cell receptor (beta chain) sequence. These data come from a study of blood T cell repertoires in COVID-19. V lost 2 bases, J lost 3 bases, and 7 bases lay in between. This CDR3 comprises 13 residues. CDR1 is ENHRY and CDR2 is SYGVKD in the germline V gene. In the source study's methods: Nucleated cell number was recorded as an estimate derived from reference gene primer amplification. TCRdb keeps only in-frame clones here, not all; method: immunoSEQ multiplex PCR. V and J calls and clone size are copied from that table; D and trimming were computed from the DNA. Among tens of thousands of clones listed, about 85% were seen once.

Sequencing was carried out using peripheral blood. The source of this sequence is a man between 60 and 75 years old with acute or convalescent COVID-19. The chain links TRBV10-3 to TRBJ1-1; TRBD1 might be the D (5 bases). CDR3 nucleotide sequence: TGTGCCATCAGTGAGCTCAGGGACACTGAAGCTTTCTTT. Amino acids: CAISELRDTEAFF.